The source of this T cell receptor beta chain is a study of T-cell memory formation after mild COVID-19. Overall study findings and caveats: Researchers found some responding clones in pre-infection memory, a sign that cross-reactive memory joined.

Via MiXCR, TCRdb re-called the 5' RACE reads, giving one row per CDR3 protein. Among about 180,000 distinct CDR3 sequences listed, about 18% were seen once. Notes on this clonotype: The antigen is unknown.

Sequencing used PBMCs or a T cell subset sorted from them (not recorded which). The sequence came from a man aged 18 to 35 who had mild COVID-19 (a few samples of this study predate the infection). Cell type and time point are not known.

CDR3 residues: CAWSGEEKLFF. As DNA, the CDR3 is TGTGCCTGGAGTGGGGAGGAAAAACTGTTTTTT. The chain combines TRBV30 with TRBJ1-4, with no clear D. Germline V gene lookup returns CDR1 GTSNPN and CDR2 SVGIG (reference sequence). This CDR3 is 11 amino acids long. Trimming removed 1 base from V and 8 bases from J, with 5 bases in between.